This T cell receptor beta chain was sequenced during a study of blood T cell repertoires in COVID-19. As for the study in general: Whether acute or convalescent, the COVID-19 samples came from the United States, Italy and Spain. The analysed material was cDNA or gDNA that came from T cells, B-cell-depleted T cells, or PBMCs.

Original analysis: Estimation of nucleated cell counts relied on the amplification of reference gene primers. The assay was immunoSEQ multiplex PCR, and TCRdb's table has in-frame clones only and misses some. The V and J calls and the clone size are those of that table, but D and trimming were determined from the DNA. The sample includes around 180,000 clones, 70% to 85% of them seen just once. Seattle researchers signed up patients amid active infection and tracked them longitudinally. From germline, CDR1 is LNHDA and CDR2 SQIVND (reference sequence). Trimming cost V 7 bases and J 8 bases, with 14 bases left between them. The CDR3 totals 12 residues.

What was sequenced was peripheral blood. This receptor was taken from an elderly man with COVID-19, enrolled during active disease. The rearrangement joins TRBV19 to TRBJ1-1; TRBD1 might be the D (6 bases). CDR3 protein: CASTLRGTEAFF. In nucleotides, the CDR3 is TGTGCCAGTACTCTACGAGGGACAGAAGCTTTCTTT.